Reported below is one T cell receptor (beta chain). The data are from a study of cytomegalovirus exposure and HLA in healthy donors. V shed 2 bases and J shed 2 bases, with 9 bases lying between them. Germline V gives CDR1 SNHLY, CDR2 FYNNEI. This CDR3 has 14 residues. Amplification used 60 Vbeta primers and 13 Jbeta primers. Using immunoSEQ multiplex PCR, the repertoire was profiled, and TCRdb retains in-frame clones only, with some absent. The sample shows about 120,000 clones, around 82% of them seen only once. This chain links TRBV2 with TRBJ2-5; D is perhaps TRBD2 (5 bases). The sequence was collected from a female donor in good health and CMV-seronegative. The sample comprised PBMCs. The chain's CDR3 is CASSESRGQETQYF. In nucleotides, the CDR3 is TGTGCCAGCAGTGAATCTAGAGGGCAAGAGACCCAGTACTTC.